The 9 T cell receptor beta chains given below trace back to one sample, sequenced in a study of OX40 agonist ivuxolimab in advanced cancers. Only in-frame clones appear in the TCRdb table, and some are missing; sequencing was by immunoSEQ multiplex PCR. Of about 65,000 clones listed, 91% were seen once; the top ten hold 1.5% to 2%. The source was CD4+ or CD8+ T cells sorted from blood, collected in a trial of the OX40 agonist ivuxolimab. These receptors were obtained from an adult with an advanced solid tumor such as melanoma, head and neck, liver or kidney cancer.

The chain joins TRBV18 to TRBJ2-1, with no clear D. The CDR3 is 16 amino acids. Trimming stripped 3 bases from V and 2 bases from J, with 14 bases between. The germline gives CDR1 KGHSH, CDR2 LQKENI. The CDR3 nucleotides are TGTGCCAGCTCACCGTCCCGGGCCCAAGCCTACAATGAGCAGTTCTTC. Encoded protein: CASSPSRAQAYNEQFF.

The V call is TRBV28, the J call TRBJ2-7, with 10 positions matching TRBD1. Germline V gene lookup returns CDR1 MDHEN and CDR2 SYDVKM. V lost 5 bases and J lost 1; bases outside the gene matches: 8. The CDR3 covers 16 residues. CDR3 sequence (DNA): TGTGCCAGCAGTATTCTCGGACAGGGGGTTTCCTACGAGCAGTACTTC. It specifies CASSILGQGVSYEQYF.

V and J are TRBV29-1 and TRBJ1-1; 8 bases fit TRBD1. The V gene end was trimmed by 8 bases and the J gene end by 3 bases; junction bases not matched to a gene: 8. This CDR3 comprises 13 residues. Germline assignment: CDR1 SQVTM and CDR2 ANQGSEA. The chain's CDR3 is CSSETGGYTEAFF. CDR3 in DNA: TGCAGCTCCGAAACAGGGGGGTACACTGAAGCTTTCTTT.

The chain has TRBV6-1 and TRBJ2-1, with 11 bases lining up with TRBD2. V gave up 2 bases and J gave up 11 bases; unmatched junction bases: 5. The germline V gene encodes CDR1 MNHNS and CDR2 SASEGT. The CDR3 runs to 14 residues. This CDR3 is CASSERLAGPKQFF. The CDR3 DNA follows: TGTGCCAGCAGTGAAAGACTAGCGGGACCCAAGCAGTTCTTC.

The V and J genes are TRBV29-1 and TRBJ1-5; 7 bases map to TRBD1. The junction had 6 bases not matched to a gene; V was cut back by 6 bases and J by 1 base. Looked up from germline, CDR1 is SQVTM and CDR2 is ANQGSEA. CDR3 length: 14 amino acids. The chain's CDR3 is CSVVEGASNQPQHF. In nucleotides, the CDR3 is TGCAGCGTCGTGGAGGGGGCAAGCAATCAGCCCCAGCATTTT. The complete variable domain, with remaining parts taken from reference TRBV29-1 and TRBJ1-5, reads SAVISQKPSRDICQRGTSLTIQCQVDSQVTMMFWYRQQPGQSLTLIATANQGSEATYESGFVIDKFPISRPNLTFSTLTVSNMSPEDSSIYLCSVVEGASNQPQHFGDGTRLSIL.

V and J are TRBV6-6 and TRBJ1-4; weak D call: TRBD1 (5 bases). V shed 4 bases and J shed 3 bases, with 9 bases lying between them. Looked up from germline, CDR1 is MNHNY and CDR2 is SVGAGI (reference sequence). The CDR3 contains 14 residues. The CDR3, as DNA: TGTGCCAGCAGTTCTACGACAGCTAATGAAAAACTGTTTTTT. This encodes CASSSTTANEKLFF.

The chain is built from TRBV5-1 and TRBJ1-6; 9 bases agree with TRBD1. With V trimmed by 4 bases and J by 11 bases, 4 bases remained unmatched. The CDR3 has 13 amino acids. Germline-derived CDR1 and CDR2 are SGHRS and YFSETQ. The DNA of the CDR3 is TGCGCCAGCAGCCCCGGACAGGGGACACCCCTCCACTTT. Translating it yields CASSPGQGTPLHF.

This clone was seen a single time. The V and J genes are TRBV14 and TRBJ2-5; tentative D call: TRBD2 (6 bases). The CDR3 covers 14 residues. Germline values: CDR1 SGHDN, CDR2 FVKESK. Trimming took 1 base from V and 5 from J, leaving 11 bases between them. The DNA for the CDR3 is TGTGCCAGCAGCCAAGCCGGAGGGGTGGAGACCCAGTACTTC. This gives the protein CASSQAGGVETQYF.

This clone was seen just once. The rearrangement uses TRBV30 and TRBJ1-5; tentatively, D is TRBD1 (6 bases). This CDR3 contains 12 residues. In germline, CDR1 is GTSNPN, CDR2 SVGIG (reference sequence). V was shortened by 8 bases and J by 4 bases, with 12 bases between the two germline ends. CDR3 in DNA: TGTGCCGGACAACAGGGAAATCAGCCCCAGCATTTT. Translated: CAGQQGNQPQHF.